This record covers a single TCR beta chain. Original analysis: Reference gene primer amplification gave nucleated cell count estimates. Only in-frame clones appear in the TCRdb table, and some are missing; sequencing was by immunoSEQ multiplex PCR. V and J calls and clone size are those listed in that table; D and trimming were worked out from the DNA. The sample has about 36,000 clones, about 82% seen once. The data are from a study of blood T cell repertoires in COVID-19. Background on the study: The study drew acute and convalescent COVID-19 samples from the United States, Italy and Spain.

Germline loops: CDR1 SGHTA, CDR2 FQGNSA. The CDR3 is 15 residues long. The V gene lost 5 bases and the J gene lost 1 base, with 12 bases spanning the gap. The chain uses TRBV7-2 and TRBJ2-1, with D perhaps matching TRBD1 (6 bases). The receptor was isolated from a human donor in a cohort sampled during active COVID-19. Sequencing used peripheral blood. Written as DNA, the CDR3 is TGTGCCAGCAGCGTCCCAGGACAGTCCTACAATGAGCAGTTCTTC. This sequence encodes CASSVPGQSYNEQFF.